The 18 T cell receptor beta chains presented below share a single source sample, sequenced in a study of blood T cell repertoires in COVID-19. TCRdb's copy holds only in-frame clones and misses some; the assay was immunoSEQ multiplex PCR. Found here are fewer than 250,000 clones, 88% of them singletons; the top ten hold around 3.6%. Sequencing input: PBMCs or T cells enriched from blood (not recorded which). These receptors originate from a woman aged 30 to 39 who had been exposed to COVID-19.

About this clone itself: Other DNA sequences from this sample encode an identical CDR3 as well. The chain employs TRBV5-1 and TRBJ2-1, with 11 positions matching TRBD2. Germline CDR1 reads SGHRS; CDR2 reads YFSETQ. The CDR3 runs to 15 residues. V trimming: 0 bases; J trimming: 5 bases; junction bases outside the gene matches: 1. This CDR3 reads CASSLVAGGHNEQFF. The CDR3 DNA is TGCGCCAGCAGCTTGGTAGCGGGAGGGCACAATGAGCAGTTCTTC. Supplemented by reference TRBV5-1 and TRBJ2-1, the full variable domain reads KAGVTQTPRYLIKTRGQQVTLSCSPISGHRSVSWYQQTPGQGLQFLFEYFSETQRNKGNFPGRFSGRQFSNSRSEMNVSTLELGDSALYLCASSLVAGGHNEQFFGPGTRLTVL.

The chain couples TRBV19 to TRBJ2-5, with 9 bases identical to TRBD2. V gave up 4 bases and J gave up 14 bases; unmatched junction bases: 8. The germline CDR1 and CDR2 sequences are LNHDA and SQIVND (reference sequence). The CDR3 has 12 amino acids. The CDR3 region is CASSTLSGSAYF. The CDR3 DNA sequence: TGTGCCAGTAGTACCCTTAGCGGGAGCGCATACTTC.

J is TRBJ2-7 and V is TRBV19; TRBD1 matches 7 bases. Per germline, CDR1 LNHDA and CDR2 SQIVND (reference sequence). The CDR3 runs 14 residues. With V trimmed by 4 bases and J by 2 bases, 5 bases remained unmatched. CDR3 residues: CASSRIGQAYEQYF. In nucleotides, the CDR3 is TGTGCCAGTAGTAGAATAGGACAGGCCTACGAGCAGTACTTC.

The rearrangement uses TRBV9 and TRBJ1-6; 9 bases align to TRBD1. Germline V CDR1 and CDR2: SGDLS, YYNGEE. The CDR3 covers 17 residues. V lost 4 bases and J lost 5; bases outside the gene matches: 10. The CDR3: CASSPRGTGTDNSPLHF. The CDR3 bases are TGTGCCAGCAGCCCCAGGGGGACAGGGACCGATAATTCACCCCTCCACTTT.

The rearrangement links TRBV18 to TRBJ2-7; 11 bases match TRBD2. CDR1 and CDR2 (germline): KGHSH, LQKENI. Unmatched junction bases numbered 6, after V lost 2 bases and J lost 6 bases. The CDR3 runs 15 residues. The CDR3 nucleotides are TGTGCCAGCTCACCATGGGGAACTAGCGGGGGCGAGCAGTACTTC. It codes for CASSPWGTSGGEQYF.

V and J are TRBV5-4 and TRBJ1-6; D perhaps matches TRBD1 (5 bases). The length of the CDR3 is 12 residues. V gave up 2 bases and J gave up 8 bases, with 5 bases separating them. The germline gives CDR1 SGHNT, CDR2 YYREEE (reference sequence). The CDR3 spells CASSLGDSPLHF. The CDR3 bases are TGTGCCAGCAGCTTAGGGGATTCACCCCTCCACTTT.

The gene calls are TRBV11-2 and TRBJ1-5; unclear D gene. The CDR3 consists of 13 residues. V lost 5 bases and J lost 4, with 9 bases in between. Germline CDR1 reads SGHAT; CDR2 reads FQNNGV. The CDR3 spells CASSVQENQPQHF. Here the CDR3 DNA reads TGTGCCAGCAGCGTTCAAGAGAATCAGCCCCAGCATTTT.

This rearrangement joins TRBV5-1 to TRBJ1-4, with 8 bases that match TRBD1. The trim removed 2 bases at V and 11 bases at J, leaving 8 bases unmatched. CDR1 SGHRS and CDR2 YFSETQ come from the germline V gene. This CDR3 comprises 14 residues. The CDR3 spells CASSLAGQGEKLFF. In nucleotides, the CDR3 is TGCGCCAGCAGCTTAGCTGGACAGGGAGAGAAACTGTTTTTT.

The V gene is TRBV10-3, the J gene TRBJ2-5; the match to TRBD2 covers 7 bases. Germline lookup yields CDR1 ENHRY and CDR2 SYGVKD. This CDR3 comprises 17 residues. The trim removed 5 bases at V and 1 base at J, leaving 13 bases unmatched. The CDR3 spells CAISRLGLADAQETQYF. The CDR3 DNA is TGTGCCATCAGTCGTTTGGGGCTAGCGGACGCCCAAGAGACCCAGTACTTC.

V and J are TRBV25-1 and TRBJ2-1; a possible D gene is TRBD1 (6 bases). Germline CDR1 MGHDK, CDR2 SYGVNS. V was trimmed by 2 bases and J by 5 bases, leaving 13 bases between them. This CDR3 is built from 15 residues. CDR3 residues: CASSERQALHNEQFF. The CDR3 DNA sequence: TGTGCCAGCAGTGAAAGACAGGCGTTGCACAATGAGCAGTTCTTC.

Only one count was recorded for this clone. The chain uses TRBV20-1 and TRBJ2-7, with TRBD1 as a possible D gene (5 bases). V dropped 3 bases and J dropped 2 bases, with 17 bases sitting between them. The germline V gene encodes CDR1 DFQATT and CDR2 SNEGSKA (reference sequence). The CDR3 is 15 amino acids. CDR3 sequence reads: CSASVTQVSPYEQYF. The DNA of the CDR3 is TGCAGTGCTAGTGTGACACAGGTTTCCCCCTACGAGCAGTACTTC.

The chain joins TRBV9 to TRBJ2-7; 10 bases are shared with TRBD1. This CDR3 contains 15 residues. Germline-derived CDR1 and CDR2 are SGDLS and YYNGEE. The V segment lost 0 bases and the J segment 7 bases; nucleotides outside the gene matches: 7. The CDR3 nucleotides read TGTGCCAGCAGCGTAGGGGGACAGGGGATAACGGAGCAGTACTTC. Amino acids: CASSVGGQGITEQYF.

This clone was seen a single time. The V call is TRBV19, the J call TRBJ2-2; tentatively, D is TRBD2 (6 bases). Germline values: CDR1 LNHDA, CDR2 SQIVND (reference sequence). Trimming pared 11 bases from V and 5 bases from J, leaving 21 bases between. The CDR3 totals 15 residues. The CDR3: CAGGKKGSGTGELFF. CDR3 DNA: TGTGCCGGGGGAAAAAAAGGGAGCGGGACCGGGGAGCTGTTTTTT.

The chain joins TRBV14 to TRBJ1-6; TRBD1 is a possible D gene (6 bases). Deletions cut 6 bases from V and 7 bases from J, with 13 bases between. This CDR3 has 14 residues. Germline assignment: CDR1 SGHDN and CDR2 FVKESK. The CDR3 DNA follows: TGTGCCAGCAGGGACAGAGTCGTGAATTCACCCCTCCACTTT. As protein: CASRDRVVNSPLHF.

This CDR3 is CASSVGGNEKLFF. Here the CDR3 DNA reads TGTGCCAGCAGCGTTGGGGGGAATGAAAAACTGTTTTTT. The chain is built from TRBV11-2 and TRBJ1-4; possibly TRBD1 for D (5 bases). Germline V lookup: CDR1 SGHAT, CDR2 FQNNGV. This CDR3 contains 13 residues. V was cut by 5 bases and J by 5 bases, with 9 bases left in between.

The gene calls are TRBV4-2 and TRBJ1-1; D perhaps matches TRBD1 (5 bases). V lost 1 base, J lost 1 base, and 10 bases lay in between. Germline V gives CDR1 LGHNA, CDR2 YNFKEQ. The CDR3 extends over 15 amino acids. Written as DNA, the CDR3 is TGTGCCAGCAGCCAAGTTCAGGGTACGAACACTGAAGCTTTCTTT. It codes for CASSQVQGTNTEAFF.

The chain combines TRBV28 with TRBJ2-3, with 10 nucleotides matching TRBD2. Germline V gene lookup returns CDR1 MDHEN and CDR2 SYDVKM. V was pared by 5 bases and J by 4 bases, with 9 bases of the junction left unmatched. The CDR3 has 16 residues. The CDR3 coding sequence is TGTGCCAGCAGTACCCCACTAGCGGGACGACCAGATACGCAGTATTTT. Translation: CASSTPLAGRPDTQYF.

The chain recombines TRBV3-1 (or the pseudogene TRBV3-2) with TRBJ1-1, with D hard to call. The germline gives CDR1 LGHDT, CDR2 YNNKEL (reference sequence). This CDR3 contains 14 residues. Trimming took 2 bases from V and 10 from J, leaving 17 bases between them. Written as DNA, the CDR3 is TGTGCCAGCAGCCAAAAGGCGGGATATCGGGGAGCTTTCTTT. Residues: CASSQKAGYRGAFF.